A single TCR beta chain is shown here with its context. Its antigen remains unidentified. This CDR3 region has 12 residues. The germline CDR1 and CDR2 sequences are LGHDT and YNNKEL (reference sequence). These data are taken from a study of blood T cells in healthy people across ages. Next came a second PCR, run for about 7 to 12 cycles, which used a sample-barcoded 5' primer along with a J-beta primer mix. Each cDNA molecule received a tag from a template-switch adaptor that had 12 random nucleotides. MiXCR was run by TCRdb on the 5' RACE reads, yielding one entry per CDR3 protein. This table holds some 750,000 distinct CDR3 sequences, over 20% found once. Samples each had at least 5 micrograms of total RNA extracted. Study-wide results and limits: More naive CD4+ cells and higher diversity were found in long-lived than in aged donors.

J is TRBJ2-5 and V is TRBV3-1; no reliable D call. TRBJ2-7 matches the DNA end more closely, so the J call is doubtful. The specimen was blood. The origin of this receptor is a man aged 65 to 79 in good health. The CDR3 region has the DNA TGTGCCAGCAACCAGGCATACTACGAGCAGTACTTC. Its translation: CASNQAYYEQYF.